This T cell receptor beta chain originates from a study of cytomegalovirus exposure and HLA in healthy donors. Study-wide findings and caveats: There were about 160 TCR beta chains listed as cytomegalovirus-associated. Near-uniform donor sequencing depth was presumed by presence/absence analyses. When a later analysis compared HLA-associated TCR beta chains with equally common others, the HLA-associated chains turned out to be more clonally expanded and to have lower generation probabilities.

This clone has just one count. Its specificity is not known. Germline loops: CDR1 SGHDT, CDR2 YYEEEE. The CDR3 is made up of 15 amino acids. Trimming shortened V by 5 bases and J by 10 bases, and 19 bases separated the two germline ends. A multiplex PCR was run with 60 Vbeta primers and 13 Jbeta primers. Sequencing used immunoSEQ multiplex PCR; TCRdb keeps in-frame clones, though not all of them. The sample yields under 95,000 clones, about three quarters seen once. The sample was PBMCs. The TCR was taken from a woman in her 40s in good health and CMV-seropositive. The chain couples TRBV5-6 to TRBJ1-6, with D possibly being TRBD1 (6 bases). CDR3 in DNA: TGTGCCAGCAGGACAGGACCCCCCGACAGATCACCCCTCCACTTT. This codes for CASRTGPPDRSPLHF.